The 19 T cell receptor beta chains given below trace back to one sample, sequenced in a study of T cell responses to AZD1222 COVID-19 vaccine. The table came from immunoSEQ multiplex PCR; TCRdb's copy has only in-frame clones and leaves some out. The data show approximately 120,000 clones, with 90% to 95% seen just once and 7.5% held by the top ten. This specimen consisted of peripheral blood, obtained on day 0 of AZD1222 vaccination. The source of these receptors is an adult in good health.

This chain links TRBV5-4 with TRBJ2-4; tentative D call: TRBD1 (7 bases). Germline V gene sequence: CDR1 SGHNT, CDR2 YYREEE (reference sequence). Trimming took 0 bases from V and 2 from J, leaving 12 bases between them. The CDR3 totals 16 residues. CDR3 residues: CASSLGRGATKNIQYF. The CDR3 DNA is TGTGCCAGCAGCTTGGGCAGGGGGGCGACCAAAAACATTCAGTACTTC.

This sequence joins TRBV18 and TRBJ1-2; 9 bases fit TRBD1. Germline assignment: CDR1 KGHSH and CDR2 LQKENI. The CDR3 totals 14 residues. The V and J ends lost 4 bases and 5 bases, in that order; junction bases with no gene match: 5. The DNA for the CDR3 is TGTGCCAGCTCACGGGACAGGGCAGCATATGGCTACACCTTC. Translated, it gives CASSRDRAAYGYTF.

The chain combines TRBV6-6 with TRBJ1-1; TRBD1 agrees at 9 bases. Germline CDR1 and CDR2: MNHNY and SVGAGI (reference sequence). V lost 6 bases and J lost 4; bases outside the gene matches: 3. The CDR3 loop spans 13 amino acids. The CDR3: CASRGQGVTEAFF. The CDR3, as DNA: TGTGCCAGCAGGGGACAGGGCGTCACTGAAGCTTTCTTT.

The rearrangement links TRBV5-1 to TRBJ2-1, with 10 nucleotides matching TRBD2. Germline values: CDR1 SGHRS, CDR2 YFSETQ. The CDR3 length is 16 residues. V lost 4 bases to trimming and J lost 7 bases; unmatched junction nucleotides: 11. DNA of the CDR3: TGCGCCAGCAGCGACCGGGAGCGGGAGGGCCTAAATGAGCAGTTCTTC. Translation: CASSDREREGLNEQFF.

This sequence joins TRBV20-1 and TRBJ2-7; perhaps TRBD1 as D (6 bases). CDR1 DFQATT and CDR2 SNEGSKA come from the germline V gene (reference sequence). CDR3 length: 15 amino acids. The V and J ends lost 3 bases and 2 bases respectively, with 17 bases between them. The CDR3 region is CSASKTGYPTYEQYF. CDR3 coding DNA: TGCAGTGCTAGTAAAACAGGGTACCCTACCTACGAGCAGTACTTC.

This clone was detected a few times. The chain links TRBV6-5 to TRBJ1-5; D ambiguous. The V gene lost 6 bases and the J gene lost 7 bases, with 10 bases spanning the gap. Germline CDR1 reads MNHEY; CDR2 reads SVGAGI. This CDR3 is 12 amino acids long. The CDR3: CASRMGSQPQHF. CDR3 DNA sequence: TGTGCCAGCAGAATGGGTAGCCAGCCCCAGCATTTT.

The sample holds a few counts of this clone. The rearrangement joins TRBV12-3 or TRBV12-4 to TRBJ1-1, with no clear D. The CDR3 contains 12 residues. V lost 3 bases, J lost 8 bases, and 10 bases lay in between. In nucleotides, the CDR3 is TGTGCCAGCAGTTTCGGTCGCCAGGAAGCTTTCTTT. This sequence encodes CASSFGRQEAFF.

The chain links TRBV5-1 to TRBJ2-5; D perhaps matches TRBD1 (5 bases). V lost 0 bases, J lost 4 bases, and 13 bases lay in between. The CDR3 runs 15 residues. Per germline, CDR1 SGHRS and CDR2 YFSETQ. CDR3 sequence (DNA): TGCGCCAGCAGCTTGGTGGGCAGGGCAGGAGAGACCCAGTACTTC. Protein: CASSLVGRAGETQYF. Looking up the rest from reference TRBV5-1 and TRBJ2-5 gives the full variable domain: KAGVTQTPRYLIKTRGQQVTLSCSPISGHRSVSWYQQTPGQGLQFLFEYFSETQRNKGNFPGRFSGRQFSNSRSEMNVSTLELGDSALYLCASSLVGRAGETQYFGPGTRLLVL.

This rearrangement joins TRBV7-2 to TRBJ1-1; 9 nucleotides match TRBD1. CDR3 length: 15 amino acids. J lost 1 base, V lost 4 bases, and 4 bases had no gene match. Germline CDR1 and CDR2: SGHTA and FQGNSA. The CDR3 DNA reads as TGTGCCAGCAGCTCTCGGGGACAGGGGAACACTGAAGCTTTCTTT. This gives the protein CASSSRGQGNTEAFF.

The CDR3, as DNA: TGTGCCAGTCACGGACAGAGTGTTCAAGCTTTCTTT. Translating gives CASHGQSVQAFF. V is TRBV6-6 and J is TRBJ1-1; maybe TRBD1 (6 bases). V lost 9 bases and J 9 bases, leaving 17 bases between the germline ends. CDR3 length equals 12 residues. Germline loops: CDR1 MNHNY, CDR2 SVGAGI (reference sequence).

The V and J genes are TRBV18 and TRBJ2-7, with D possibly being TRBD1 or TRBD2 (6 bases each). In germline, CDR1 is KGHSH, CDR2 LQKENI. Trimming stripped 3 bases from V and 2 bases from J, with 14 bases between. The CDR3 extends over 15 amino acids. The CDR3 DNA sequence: TGTGCCAGCTCACCGCCCGGGGGCTCCGCCTACGAGCAGTACTTC. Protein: CASSPPGGSAYEQYF. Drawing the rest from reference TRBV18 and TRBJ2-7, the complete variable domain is NAGVMQNPRHLVRRRGQEARLRCSPMKGHSHVYWYRQLPEEGLKFMVYLQKENIIDESGMPKERFSAEFPKEGPSILRIQQVVRGDSAAYFCASSPPGGSAYEQYFGPGTRLTVT.

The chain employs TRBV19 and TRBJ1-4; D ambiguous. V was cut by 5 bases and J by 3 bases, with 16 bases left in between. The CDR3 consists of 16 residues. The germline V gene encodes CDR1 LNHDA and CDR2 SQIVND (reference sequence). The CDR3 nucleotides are TGTGCCAGTAGTCCCTACGACACCCCATCTAATGAAAAACTGTTTTTT. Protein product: CASSPYDTPSNEKLFF.

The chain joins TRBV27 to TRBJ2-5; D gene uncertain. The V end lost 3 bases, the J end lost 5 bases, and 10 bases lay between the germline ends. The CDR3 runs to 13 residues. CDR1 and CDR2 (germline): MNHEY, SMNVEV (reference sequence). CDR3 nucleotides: TGTGCCAGCAGTTTCTCCAGGTGGGAGACCCAGTACTTC. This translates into CASSFSRWETQYF.

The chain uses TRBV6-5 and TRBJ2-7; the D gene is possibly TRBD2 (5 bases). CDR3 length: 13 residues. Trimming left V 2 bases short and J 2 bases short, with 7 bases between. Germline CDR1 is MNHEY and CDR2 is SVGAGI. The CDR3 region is CASSYEGTYEQYF. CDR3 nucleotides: TGTGCCAGCAGTTACGAGGGAACCTACGAGCAGTACTTC.

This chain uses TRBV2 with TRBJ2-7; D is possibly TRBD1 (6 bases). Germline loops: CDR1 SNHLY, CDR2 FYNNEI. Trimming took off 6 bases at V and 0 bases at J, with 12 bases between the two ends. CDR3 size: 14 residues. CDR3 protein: CASREDSSSYEQYF. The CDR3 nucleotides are TGTGCCAGCAGAGAGGACAGCAGCTCCTACGAGCAGTACTTC.

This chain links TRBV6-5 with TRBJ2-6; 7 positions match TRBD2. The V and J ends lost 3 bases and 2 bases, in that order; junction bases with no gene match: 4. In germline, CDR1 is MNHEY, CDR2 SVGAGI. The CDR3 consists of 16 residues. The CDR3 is CASSYTGGAGANVLTF. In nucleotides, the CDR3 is TGTGCCAGCAGTTATACGGGGGGTGCTGGGGCCAACGTCCTGACTTTC.

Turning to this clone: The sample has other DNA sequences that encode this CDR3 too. Written as DNA, the CDR3 is TGTGCCAGCAGCTTTGGACGGATGAACACTGAAGCTTTCTTT. Translated: CASSFGRMNTEAFF. The chain is built from TRBV2 and TRBJ1-1, with D hard to call. CDR1 and CDR2 from the germline V gene are SNHLY and FYNNEI. V was shortened by 6 bases and J by 0 bases, with 11 bases between the two germline ends. This CDR3 has 14 residues.

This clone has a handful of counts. CDR3 amino acids: CASSLDRGPLGGYTF. CDR3 bases: TGTGCCAGCAGCTTGGATCGCGGCCCGCTGGGTGGCTACACCTTC. The chain employs TRBV5-4 and TRBJ1-2; unclear D gene. From germline, CDR1 is SGHNT and CDR2 YYREEE (reference sequence). V was clipped by 0 bases and J by 7 bases, with 16 bases between them. The CDR3 covers 15 residues.

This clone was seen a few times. CDR3 sequence (DNA): TGTGCCAGCAGTTCCCCGGCTGTAGGCCTAGATATTAATCCCCTCCACTTT. This gives the protein CASSSPAVGLDINPLHF. The chain recombines TRBV28 with TRBJ1-6; no definite D call. CDR1 MDHEN and CDR2 SYDVKM come from the germline V gene. V was shortened by 4 bases and J by 13 bases, with 26 bases between the two germline ends. The CDR3 runs to 17 residues. Variable domain in full (rest from reference TRBV28 and TRBJ1-6): DVKVTQSSRYLVKRTGEKVFLECVQDMDHENMFWYRQDPGLGLRLIYFSYDVKMKEKGDIPEGYSVSREKKERFSLILESASTNQTSMYLCASSSPAVGLDINPLHFGNGTRLTVT.